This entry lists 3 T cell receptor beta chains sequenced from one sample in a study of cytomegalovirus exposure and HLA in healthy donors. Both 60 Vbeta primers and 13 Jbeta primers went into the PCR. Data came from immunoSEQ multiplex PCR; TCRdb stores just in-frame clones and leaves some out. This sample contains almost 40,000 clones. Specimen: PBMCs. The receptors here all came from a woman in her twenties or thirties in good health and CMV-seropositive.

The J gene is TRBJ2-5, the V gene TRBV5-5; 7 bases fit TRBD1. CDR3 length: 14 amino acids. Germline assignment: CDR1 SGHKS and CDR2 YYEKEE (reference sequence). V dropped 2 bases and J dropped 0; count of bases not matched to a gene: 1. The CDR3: CASSFTGDQETQYF. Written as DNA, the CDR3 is TGTGCCAGCAGCTTCACAGGGGACCAAGAGACCCAGTACTTC.

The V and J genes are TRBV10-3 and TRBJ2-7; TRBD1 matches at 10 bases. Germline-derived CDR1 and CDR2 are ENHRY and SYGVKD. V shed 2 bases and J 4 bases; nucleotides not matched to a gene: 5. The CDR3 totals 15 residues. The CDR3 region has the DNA TGTGCCATCAGTGAGCCGGGACAGGGGAAATACGAGCAGTACTTC. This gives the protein CAISEPGQGKYEQYF.

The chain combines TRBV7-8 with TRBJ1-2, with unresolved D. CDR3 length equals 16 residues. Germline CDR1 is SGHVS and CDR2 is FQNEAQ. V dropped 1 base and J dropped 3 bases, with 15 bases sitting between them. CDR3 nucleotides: TGTGCCAGCAGCTTAGGGTTTGGCAGTCCTCACTATGGCTACACCTTC. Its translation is CASSLGFGSPHYGYTF.